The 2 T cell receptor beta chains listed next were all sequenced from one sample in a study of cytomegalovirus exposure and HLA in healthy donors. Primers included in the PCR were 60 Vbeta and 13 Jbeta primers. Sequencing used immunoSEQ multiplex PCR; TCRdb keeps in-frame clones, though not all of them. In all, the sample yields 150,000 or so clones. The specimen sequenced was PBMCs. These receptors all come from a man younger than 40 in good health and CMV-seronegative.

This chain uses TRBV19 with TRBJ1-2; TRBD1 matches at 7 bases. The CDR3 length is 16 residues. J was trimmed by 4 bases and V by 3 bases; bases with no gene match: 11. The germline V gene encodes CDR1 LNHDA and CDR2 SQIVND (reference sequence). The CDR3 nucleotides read TGTGCCAGTAGTATTTTGTCGACAGGGAGAATCTATGGCTACACCTTC. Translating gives CASSILSTGRIYGYTF.

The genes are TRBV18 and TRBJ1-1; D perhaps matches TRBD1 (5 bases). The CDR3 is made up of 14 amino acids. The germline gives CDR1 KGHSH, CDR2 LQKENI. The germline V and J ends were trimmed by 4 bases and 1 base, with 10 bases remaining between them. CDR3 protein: CASSQQGTNTEAFF. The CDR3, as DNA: TGTGCCAGCTCACAGCAGGGCACGAACACTGAAGCTTTCTTT.